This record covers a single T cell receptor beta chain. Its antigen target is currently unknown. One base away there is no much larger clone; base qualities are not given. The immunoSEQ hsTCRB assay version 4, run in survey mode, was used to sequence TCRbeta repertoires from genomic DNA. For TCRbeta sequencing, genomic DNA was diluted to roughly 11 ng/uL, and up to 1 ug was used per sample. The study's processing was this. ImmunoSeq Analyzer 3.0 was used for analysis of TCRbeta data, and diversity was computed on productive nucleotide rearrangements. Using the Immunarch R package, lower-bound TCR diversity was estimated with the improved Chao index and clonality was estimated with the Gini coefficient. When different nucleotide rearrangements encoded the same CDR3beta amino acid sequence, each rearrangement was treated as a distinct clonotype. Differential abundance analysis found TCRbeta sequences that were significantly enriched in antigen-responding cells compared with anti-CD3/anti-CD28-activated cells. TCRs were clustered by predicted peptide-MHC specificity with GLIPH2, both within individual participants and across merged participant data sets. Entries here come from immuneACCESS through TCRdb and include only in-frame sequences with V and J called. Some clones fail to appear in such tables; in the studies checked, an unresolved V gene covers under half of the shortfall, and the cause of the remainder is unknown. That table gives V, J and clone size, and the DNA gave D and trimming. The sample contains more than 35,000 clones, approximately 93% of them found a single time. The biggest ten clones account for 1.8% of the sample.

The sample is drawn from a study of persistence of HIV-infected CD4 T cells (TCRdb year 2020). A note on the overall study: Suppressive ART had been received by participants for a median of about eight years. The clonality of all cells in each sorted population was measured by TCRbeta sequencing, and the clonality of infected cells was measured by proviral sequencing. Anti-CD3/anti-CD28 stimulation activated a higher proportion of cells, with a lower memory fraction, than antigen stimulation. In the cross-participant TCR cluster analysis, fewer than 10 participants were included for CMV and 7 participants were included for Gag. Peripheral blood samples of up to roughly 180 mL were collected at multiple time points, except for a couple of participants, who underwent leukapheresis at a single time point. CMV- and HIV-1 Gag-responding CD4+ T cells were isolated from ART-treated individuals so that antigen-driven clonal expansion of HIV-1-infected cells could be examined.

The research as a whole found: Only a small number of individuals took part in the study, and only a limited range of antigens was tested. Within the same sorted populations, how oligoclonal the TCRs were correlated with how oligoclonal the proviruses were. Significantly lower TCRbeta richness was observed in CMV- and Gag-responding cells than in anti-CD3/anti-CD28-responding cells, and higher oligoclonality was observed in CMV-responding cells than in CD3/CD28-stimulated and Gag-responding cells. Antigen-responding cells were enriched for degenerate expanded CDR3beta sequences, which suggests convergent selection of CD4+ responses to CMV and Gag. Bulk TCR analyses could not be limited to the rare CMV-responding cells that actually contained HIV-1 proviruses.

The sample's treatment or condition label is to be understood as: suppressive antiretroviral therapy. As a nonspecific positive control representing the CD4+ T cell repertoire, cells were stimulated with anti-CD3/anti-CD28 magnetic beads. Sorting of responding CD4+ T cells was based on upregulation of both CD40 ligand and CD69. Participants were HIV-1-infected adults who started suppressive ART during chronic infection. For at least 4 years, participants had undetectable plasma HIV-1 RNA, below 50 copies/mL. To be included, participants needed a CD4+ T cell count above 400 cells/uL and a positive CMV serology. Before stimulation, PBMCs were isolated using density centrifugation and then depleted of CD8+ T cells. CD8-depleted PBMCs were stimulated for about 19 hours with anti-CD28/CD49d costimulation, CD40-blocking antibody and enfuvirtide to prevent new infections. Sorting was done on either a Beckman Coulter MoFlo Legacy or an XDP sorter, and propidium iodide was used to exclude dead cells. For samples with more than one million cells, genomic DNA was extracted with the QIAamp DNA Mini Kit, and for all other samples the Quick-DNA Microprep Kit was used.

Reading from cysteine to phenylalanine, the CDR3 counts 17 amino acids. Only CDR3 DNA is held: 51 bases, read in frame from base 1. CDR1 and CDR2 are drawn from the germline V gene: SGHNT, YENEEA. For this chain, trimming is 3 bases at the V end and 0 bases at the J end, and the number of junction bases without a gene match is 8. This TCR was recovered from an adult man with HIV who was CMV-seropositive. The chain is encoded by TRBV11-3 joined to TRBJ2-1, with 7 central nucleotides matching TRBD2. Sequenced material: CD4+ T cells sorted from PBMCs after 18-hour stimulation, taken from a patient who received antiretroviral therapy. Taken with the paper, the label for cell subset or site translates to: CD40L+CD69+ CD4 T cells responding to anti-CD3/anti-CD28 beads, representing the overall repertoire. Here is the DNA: TGTGCCAGCAGCTTGGGAGGGGCCAATCCCTCCTACAATGAGCAGTTCTTC. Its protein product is CASSLGGANPSYNEQFF.